The rows below give T cell receptor beta chains drawn from one sample of a study of Ad26.COV2.S vaccination and SARS-CoV-2 variants. Produced via immunoSEQ multiplex PCR; TCRdb's table is partial and in-frame only. The data contain under 150,000 clones, about nine tenths of them singletons. The specimen was peripheral blood, collected after recovery from COVID-19. The receptors originated from a human donor who had recovered from COVID-19. The CDR3 runs from the conserved cysteine through the conserved F or W. Each record gives: clone size, V gene, J gene, D gene, CDR3 DNA, CDR3 protein. D genes are given only for firm matches. Clone size is shown for a subset of rows, as once, few, many or a class of expanded clone.

clone_size: .; v_call: TRBV21-1; j_call: TRBJ1-2; d_call: .; cdr3_nt: TGTGCCAGCAGCAAAGTAACCTATGGCTACACCTTC; cdr3_aa: CASSKVTYGYTF
clone_size: .; v_call: TRBV24-1; j_call: TRBJ2-3; d_call: .; cdr3_nt: TGTGCCACCGCCAATACAGGGAGCGGCACAGATACGCAGTATTTT; cdr3_aa: CATANTGSGTDTQYF
clone_size: .; v_call: TRBV4-1; j_call: TRBJ2-2; d_call: TRBD1; cdr3_nt: TGCGCCAGCAGCCAAGTACCCTATGGGACAGGGCCTACCGGGGAGCTGTTTTTT; cdr3_aa: CASSQVPYGTGPTGELFF
clone_size: .; v_call: TRBV6-5; j_call: TRBJ1-4; d_call: .; cdr3_nt: TGTGCCAGCGTAGAGTATAATGAAAAACTGTTTTTT; cdr3_aa: CASVEYNEKLFF
clone_size: .; v_call: TRBV30; j_call: TRBJ1-2; d_call: TRBD1; cdr3_nt: TGTGCCTGGAGTAAGGGGGCGCCCTCCGGCTATGGCTACACCTTC; cdr3_aa: CAWSKGAPSGYGYTF
clone_size: .; v_call: TRBV28; j_call: TRBJ2-1; d_call: TRBD2; cdr3_nt: TGTGCCAGCAGCCCGGGACTAGCGGGGGGTCAGGGTTCGTTCTTC; cdr3_aa: CASSPGLAGGQGSFF
clone_size: few; v_call: TRBV6-5; j_call: TRBJ1-1; d_call: .; cdr3_nt: TGTGCCAGCAGTTACTCGGAAGGGAAAACTGAAGCTTTCTTT; cdr3_aa: CASSYSEGKTEAFF
clone_size: many; v_call: TRBV7-8; j_call: TRBJ2-7; d_call: .; cdr3_nt: TGTGCCAGCAGCGACGGGGCTCCCTACGAGCAGTACTTC; cdr3_aa: CASSDGAPYEQYF
clone_size: .; v_call: TRBV7-2; j_call: TRBJ1-5; d_call: TRBD1; cdr3_nt: TGTGCCAGCAGCTCACAGGGGAGCAATCAGCCCCAGCATTTT; cdr3_aa: CASSSQGSNQPQHF
clone_size: .; v_call: TRBV27; j_call: TRBJ1-2; d_call: TRBD1; cdr3_nt: TGTGCCAGCAGTTCCGCCGTAGGGGGCGCTTACGGTGGCTACACCTTC; cdr3_aa: CASSSAVGGAYGGYTF
clone_size: .; v_call: TRBV5-8; j_call: TRBJ2-7; d_call: .; cdr3_nt: TGTGCCAGCAGCTTGGGTCAGGGGTCGGTGTACTTC; cdr3_aa: CASSLGQGSVYF
clone_size: .; v_call: TRBV4-3; j_call: TRBJ2-1; d_call: TRBD2; cdr3_nt: TGCGCCAGCAGCCAAGATCCGGGACTAGCCAGTGAGCAGTTCTTC; cdr3_aa: CASSQDPGLASEQFF
clone_size: few; v_call: TRBV5-1; j_call: TRBJ1-2; d_call: .; cdr3_nt: TGCGCCAGCAGCCCACAGGACACGGAAAACTATGGCTACACCTTC; cdr3_aa: CASSPQDTENYGYTF
clone_size: once; v_call: TRBV9; j_call: TRBJ2-7; d_call: TRBD1; cdr3_nt: TGTGCCAGCAGCCCACAGGGGGACTACGAGCAGTACTTC; cdr3_aa: CASSPQGDYEQYF
clone_size: .; v_call: TRBV19; j_call: TRBJ1-5; d_call: .; cdr3_nt: TGTGCCAGTAGGATTACTTCAGGTAGCAATCAGCCCCAGCATTTT; cdr3_aa: CASRITSGSNQPQHF
clone_size: once; v_call: TRBV5-5; j_call: TRBJ1-2; d_call: .; cdr3_nt: TGTGCCAGCAGCCTTCGGGAAGGGGACGGCTACACCTTC; cdr3_aa: CASSLREGDGYTF
clone_size: once; v_call: TRBV7-2; j_call: TRBJ2-3; d_call: .; cdr3_nt: TGTGCCAGCAGCCTAGGGGCGCCAGATACGCAGTATTTT; cdr3_aa: CASSLGAPDTQYF
clone_size: .; v_call: TRBV28; j_call: TRBJ1-1; d_call: .; cdr3_nt: TGTGCCAGCAGCGGGGGCGCCACTTGGAGCACTGAAGCTTTCTTT; cdr3_aa: CASSGGATWSTEAFF
clone_size: .; v_call: TRBV6-1; j_call: TRBJ1-2; d_call: .; cdr3_nt: TGTGCCAGCAGTGAATTATATGGCTACACCTTC; cdr3_aa: CASSELYGYTF
clone_size: .; v_call: TRBV7-6; j_call: TRBJ2-3; d_call: TRBD2; cdr3_nt: TGTGCCAGCAGCTTCGGACTAGCGGGGTCCACAGATACGCAGTATTTT; cdr3_aa: CASSFGLAGSTDTQYF
clone_size: .; v_call: TRBV7-9; j_call: TRBJ2-7; d_call: .; cdr3_nt: TGTGCCAGCACGGAGGGATCCTACGAGCAGTACTTC; cdr3_aa: CASTEGSYEQYF
clone_size: .; v_call: TRBV18; j_call: TRBJ1-1; d_call: .; cdr3_nt: TGTGCCAGCTCACCACCGGTGGGGGGCGCGGGAGGCACTGAAGCTTTCTTT; cdr3_aa: CASSPPVGGAGGTEAFF
clone_size: .; v_call: TRBV27; j_call: TRBJ1-2; d_call: TRBD1; cdr3_nt: TGTGCCAGCAGGCCATCACAGGGGAACTATGGCTACACCTTC; cdr3_aa: CASRPSQGNYGYTF
clone_size: .; v_call: TRBV27; j_call: TRBJ2-3; d_call: .; cdr3_nt: TGTGCCAGCAGTTTATTTTCAGCGGGCGAAAGCACAGATACGCAGTATTTT; cdr3_aa: CASSLFSAGESTDTQYF
clone_size: .; v_call: TRBV9; j_call: TRBJ2-1; d_call: TRBD2; cdr3_nt: TGTGCCAGCAGCGGGAGGACTAGCCCCTTCTCCTACAATGAGCAGTTCTTC; cdr3_aa: CASSGRTSPFSYNEQFF
clone_size: .; v_call: TRBV4-1; j_call: TRBJ2-5; d_call: .; cdr3_nt: TGCGCCAGCAGCCAAGACAGGGTCGCCGCAGTAGGGACCCAGTACTTC; cdr3_aa: CASSQDRVAAVGTQYF
clone_size: .; v_call: TRBV7-6; j_call: TRBJ2-3; d_call: TRBD2; cdr3_nt: TGTGCCAGCAGCTTAGCAACTAGCGGGGGGGCAGATACGCAGTATTTT; cdr3_aa: CASSLATSGGADTQYF
clone_size: .; v_call: TRBV7-9; j_call: TRBJ2-7; d_call: .; cdr3_nt: TGTGCCAGCAGCTTAGGGACCGGATACGAGCAGTACTTC; cdr3_aa: CASSLGTGYEQYF
clone_size: .; v_call: TRBV9; j_call: TRBJ1-2; d_call: .; cdr3_nt: TGTGCCAGCAGCGTAGATGGGGCTAAGGGATGGAAAAATGGCTACACCTTC; cdr3_aa: CASSVDGAKGWKNGYTF
clone_size: .; v_call: TRBV25-1; j_call: TRBJ2-7; d_call: .; cdr3_nt: TGTGCCAGCAGTGAATGGGGAGCAGGGTCCTACGAGCAGTACTTC; cdr3_aa: CASSEWGAGSYEQYF
clone_size: once; v_call: TRBV7-2; j_call: TRBJ2-7; d_call: .; cdr3_nt: TGTGCCAGCAGCTCGGGCGGCGGCTACGAGCAGTACTTC; cdr3_aa: CASSSGGGYEQYF
clone_size: .; v_call: TRBV27; j_call: TRBJ2-7; d_call: .; cdr3_nt: TGTGCCAGCAGTTCTCACATGGCGGGTGAGGGGTTGCAGTACTTC; cdr3_aa: CASSSHMAGEGLQYF
clone_size: .; v_call: TRBV7-9; j_call: TRBJ2-1; d_call: .; cdr3_nt: TGTGCCAGCAGCTCCGGTGGTCATGAGCAGTTCTTC; cdr3_aa: CASSSGGHEQFF
clone_size: .; v_call: TRBV5-1; j_call: TRBJ2-2; d_call: TRBD2; cdr3_nt: TGCGCCAGCAGCCCAACGGTCACTAGCGGGGGGGACGGCGTAACCGGGGAGCTGTTTTTT; cdr3_aa: CASSPTVTSGGDGVTGELFF
clone_size: .; v_call: TRBV13; j_call: TRBJ2-1; d_call: TRBD1; cdr3_nt: TGTGCCAGCAGTTGGGACAGGGGGCTAGGGGAGCAGTTCTTC; cdr3_aa: CASSWDRGLGEQFF
clone_size: .; v_call: TRBV4-3; j_call: TRBJ2-2; d_call: .; cdr3_nt: TGCGCCAGCAGCCAAGATACCCAGACCGGGGAGCTGTTTTTT; cdr3_aa: CASSQDTQTGELFF
clone_size: .; v_call: TRBV5-8; j_call: TRBJ2-7; d_call: .; cdr3_nt: TGTGCCAGCGGCGCGAAGTACGAGCAGTACTTC; cdr3_aa: CASGAKYEQYF
clone_size: .; v_call: TRBV28; j_call: TRBJ2-6; d_call: .; cdr3_nt: TGTGCCAGCAGTGAGGGGAGCTCTGGGGCCAACGTCCTGACTTTC; cdr3_aa: CASSEGSSGANVLTF
clone_size: many; v_call: TRBV7-2; j_call: TRBJ2-3; d_call: TRBD2; cdr3_nt: TGTGCCAGCAGAGATCCCGGGAGGGCAGATACGCAGTATTTT; cdr3_aa: CASRDPGRADTQYF
clone_size: .; v_call: TRBV28; j_call: TRBJ1-3; d_call: .; cdr3_nt: TGTGCCAGCAGTTTGGTCCTGGCAGGGCAATCTGGAAACACCATATATTTT; cdr3_aa: CASSLVLAGQSGNTIYF
clone_size: once; v_call: TRBV7-9; j_call: TRBJ2-3; d_call: TRBD2; cdr3_nt: TGTGCCAGCAGCTCGGGGCGAGCGGGGGGCACAGATACGCAGTATTTT; cdr3_aa: CASSSGRAGGTDTQYF
clone_size: .; v_call: TRBV4-3; j_call: TRBJ2-1; d_call: TRBD1; cdr3_nt: TGCGCCAGCAGCCGGGACAGCACTTCCTACAATGAGCAGTTCTTC; cdr3_aa: CASSRDSTSYNEQFF
clone_size: .; v_call: TRBV15; j_call: TRBJ1-4; d_call: TRBD1; cdr3_nt: TGTGCCACCAGCAGGAACAGGGGAGAGGAAAAACTGTTTTTT; cdr3_aa: CATSRNRGEEKLFF
clone_size: .; v_call: TRBV7-9; j_call: TRBJ1-1; d_call: .; cdr3_nt: TGTGCCAGCAGCTTAGGGTCGACTGAAGCTTTCTTT; cdr3_aa: CASSLGSTEAFF
clone_size: .; v_call: TRBV6-5; j_call: TRBJ2-7; d_call: .; cdr3_nt: TGTGCCAGCAGTTACGGATTCAGGGGAGAGCAGTACTTC; cdr3_aa: CASSYGFRGEQYF
clone_size: .; v_call: TRBV12-5; j_call: TRBJ2-1; d_call: .; cdr3_nt: TGTGCTAGTGGTTTGGTACTTGGCGAAATACTAGGACAGACACCTTCCTACAATGAGCAGTTCTTC; cdr3_aa: CASGLVLGEILGQTPSYNEQFF
clone_size: .; v_call: TRBV9; j_call: TRBJ2-1; d_call: TRBD2; cdr3_nt: TGTGCCAGCAGCGTAGATACTAGCGGGCTGAATGAGCAGTTCTTC; cdr3_aa: CASSVDTSGLNEQFF